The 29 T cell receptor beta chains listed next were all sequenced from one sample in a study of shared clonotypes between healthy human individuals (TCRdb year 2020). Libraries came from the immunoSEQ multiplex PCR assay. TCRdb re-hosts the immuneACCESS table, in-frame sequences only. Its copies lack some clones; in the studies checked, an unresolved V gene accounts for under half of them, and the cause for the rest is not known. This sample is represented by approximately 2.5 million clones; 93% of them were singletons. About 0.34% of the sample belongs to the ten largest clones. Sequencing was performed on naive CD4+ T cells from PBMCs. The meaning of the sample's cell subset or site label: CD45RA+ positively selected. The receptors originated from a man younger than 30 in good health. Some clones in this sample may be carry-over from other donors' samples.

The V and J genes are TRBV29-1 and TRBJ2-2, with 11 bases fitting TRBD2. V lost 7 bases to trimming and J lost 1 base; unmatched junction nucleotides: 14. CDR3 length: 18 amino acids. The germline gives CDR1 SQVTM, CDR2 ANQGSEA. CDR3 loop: CSAFGLAGGWENTGELFF. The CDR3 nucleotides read TGCAGCGCCTTCGGGCTAGCGGGAGGCTGGGAGAACACCGGGGAGCTGTTTTTT.

CDR3 loop: CASSLGTGIVYEQYF. The CDR3 DNA reads as TGTGCCAGCAGTTTAGGTACAGGGATTGTTTACGAGCAGTACTTC. This chain joins TRBV27 and TRBJ2-7, with D perhaps TRBD1 (6 bases). V was cut by 2 bases and J by 4 bases, with 15 bases left in between. This CDR3 has 15 amino acids. The germline gives CDR1 MNHEY, CDR2 SMNVEV (reference sequence).

In nucleotides, the CDR3 is TGTGCCAGCAGTTATATGACACCTCGGGACAACGAGCAGTACTTC. It is translated as CASSYMTPRDNEQYF. The chain carries TRBV6-5 and TRBJ2-7; D may be TRBD1 (6 bases). The CDR3 is 15 residues long. The V gene lost 3 bases and the J gene lost 5 bases, with 17 bases spanning the gap. Germline values: CDR1 MNHEY, CDR2 SVGAGI.

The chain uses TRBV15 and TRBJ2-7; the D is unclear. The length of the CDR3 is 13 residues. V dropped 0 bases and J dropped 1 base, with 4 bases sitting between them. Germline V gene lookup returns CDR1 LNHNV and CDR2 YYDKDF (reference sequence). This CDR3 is CATSRDWSYEQYF. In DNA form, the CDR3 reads TGTGCCACCAGCAGAGATTGGTCCTACGAGCAGTACTTC.

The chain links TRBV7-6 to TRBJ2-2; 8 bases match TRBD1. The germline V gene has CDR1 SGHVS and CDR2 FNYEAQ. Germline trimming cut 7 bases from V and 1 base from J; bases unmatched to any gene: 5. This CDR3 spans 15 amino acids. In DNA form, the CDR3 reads TGTGCCAGCATCTCCGGGACAGGGAACACCGGGGAGCTGTTTTTT. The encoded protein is CASISGTGNTGELFF.

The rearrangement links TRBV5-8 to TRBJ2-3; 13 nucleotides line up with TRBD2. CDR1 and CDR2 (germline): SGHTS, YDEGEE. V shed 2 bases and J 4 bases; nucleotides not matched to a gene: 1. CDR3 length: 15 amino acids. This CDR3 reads CASSFGLAGADTQYF. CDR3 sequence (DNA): TGTGCCAGCAGCTTCGGACTAGCGGGAGCAGATACGCAGTATTTT.

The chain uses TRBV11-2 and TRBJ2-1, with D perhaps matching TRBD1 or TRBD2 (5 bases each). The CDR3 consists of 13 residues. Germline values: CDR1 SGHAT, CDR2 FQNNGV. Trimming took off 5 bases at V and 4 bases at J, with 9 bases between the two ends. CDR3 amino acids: CASSTGPYNEQFF. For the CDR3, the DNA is TGTGCCAGCAGCACGGGACCTTACAATGAGCAGTTCTTC.

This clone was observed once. DNA of the CDR3: TGTGCCAGCAGCTCCGACCTTAATGAAAAACTGTTTTTT. Protein sequence: CASSSDLNEKLFF. V gene TRBV5-4 combines with J gene TRBJ1-4; D is ambiguous. Germline V lookup: CDR1 SGHNT, CDR2 YYREEE (reference sequence). The length of the CDR3 is 13 residues. V was clipped by 3 bases and J by 4 bases, with 7 bases between them.

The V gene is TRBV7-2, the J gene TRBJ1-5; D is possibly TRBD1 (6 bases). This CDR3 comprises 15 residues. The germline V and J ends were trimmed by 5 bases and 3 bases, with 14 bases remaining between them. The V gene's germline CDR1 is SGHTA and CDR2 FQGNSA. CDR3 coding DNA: TGTGCCAGCAGCCGTAATGGACAGCTCAATCAGCCCCAGCATTTT. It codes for CASSRNGQLNQPQHF.

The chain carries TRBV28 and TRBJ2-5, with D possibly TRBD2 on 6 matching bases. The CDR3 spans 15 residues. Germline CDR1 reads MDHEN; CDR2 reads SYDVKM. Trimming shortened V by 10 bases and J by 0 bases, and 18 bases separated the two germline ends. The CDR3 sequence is CATLLRGRHQETQYF. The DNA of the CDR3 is TGTGCCACCCTGTTGCGGGGCCGTCACCAAGAGACCCAGTACTTC.

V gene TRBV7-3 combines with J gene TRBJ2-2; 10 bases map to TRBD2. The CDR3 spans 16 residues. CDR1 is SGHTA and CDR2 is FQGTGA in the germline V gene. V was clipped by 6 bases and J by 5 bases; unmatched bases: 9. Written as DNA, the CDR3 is TGTGCCAGCAGAAAAGGGCTAGCGGGAGATACCGGGGAGCTGTTTTTT. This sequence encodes CASRKGLAGDTGELFF.

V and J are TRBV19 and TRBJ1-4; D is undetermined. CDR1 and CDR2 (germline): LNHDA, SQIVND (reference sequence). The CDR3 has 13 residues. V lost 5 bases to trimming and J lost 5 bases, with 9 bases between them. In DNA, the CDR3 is TGTGCCAGTAGTCCCACAGCAAATGAAAAACTGTTTTTT. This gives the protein CASSPTANEKLFF.

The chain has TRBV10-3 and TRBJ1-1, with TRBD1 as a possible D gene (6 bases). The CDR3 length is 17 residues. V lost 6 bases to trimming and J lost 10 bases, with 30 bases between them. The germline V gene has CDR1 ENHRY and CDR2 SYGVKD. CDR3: CAIRTVDSESPYLGAFF. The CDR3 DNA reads TGTGCCATCAGAACCGTGGACAGCGAATCGCCCTATTTAGGAGCTTTCTTT.

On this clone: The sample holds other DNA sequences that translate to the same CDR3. The CDR3 is CASSYLGNTEAFF. CDR3 sequence (DNA): TGTGCCAGCAGTTACCTGGGGAACACTGAAGCTTTCTTT. The genes are TRBV6-5 and TRBJ1-1; D uncertain. CDR1 MNHEY and CDR2 SVGAGI come from the germline V gene. The V gene lost 2 bases and the J gene lost 1 base, with 5 bases spanning the gap. There are 13 residues in the CDR3.

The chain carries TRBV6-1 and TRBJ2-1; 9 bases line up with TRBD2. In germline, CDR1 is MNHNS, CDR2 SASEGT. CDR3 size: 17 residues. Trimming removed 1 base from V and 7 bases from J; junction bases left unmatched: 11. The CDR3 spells CASSEGVAASGANEQFF. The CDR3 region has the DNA TGTGCCAGCAGTGAAGGTGTTGCCGCTAGCGGGGCGAATGAGCAGTTCTTC.

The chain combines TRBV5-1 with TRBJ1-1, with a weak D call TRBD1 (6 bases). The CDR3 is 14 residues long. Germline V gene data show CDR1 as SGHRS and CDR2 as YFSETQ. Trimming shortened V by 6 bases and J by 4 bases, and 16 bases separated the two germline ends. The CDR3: CASTGGGRGTEAFF. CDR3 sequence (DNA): TGCGCCAGCACTGGGGGGGGGCGCGGCACTGAAGCTTTCTTT.

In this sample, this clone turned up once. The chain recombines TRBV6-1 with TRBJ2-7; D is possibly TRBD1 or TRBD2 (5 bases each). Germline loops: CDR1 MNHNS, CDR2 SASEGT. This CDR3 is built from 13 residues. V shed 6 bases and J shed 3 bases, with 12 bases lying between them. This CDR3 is CASRLGTNYEQYF. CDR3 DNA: TGTGCCAGCAGACTAGGGACCAACTACGAGCAGTACTTC.

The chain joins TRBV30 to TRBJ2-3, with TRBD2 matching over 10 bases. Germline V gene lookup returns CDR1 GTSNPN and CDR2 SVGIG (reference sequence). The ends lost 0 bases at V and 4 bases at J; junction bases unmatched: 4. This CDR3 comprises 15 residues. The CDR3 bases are TGTGCCTGGAGTGTACTAGCGGGATTGGCAGATACGCAGTATTTT. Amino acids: CAWSVLAGLADTQYF. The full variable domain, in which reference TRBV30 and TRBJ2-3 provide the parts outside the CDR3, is SQTIHQWPATLVQPVGSPLSLECTVEGTSNPNLYWYRQAAGRGLQLLFYSVGIGQISSEVPQNLSASRPQDRQFILSSKKLLLSDSGFYLCAWSVLAGLADTQYFGPGTRLTVL.

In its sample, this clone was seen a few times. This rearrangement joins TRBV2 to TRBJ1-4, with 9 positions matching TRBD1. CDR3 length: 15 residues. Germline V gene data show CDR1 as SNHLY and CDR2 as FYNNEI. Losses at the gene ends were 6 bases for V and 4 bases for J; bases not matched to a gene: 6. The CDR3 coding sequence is TGTGCCAGCAGCTCGGGACAGGGAGTTAATGAAAAACTGTTTTTT. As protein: CASSSGQGVNEKLFF.

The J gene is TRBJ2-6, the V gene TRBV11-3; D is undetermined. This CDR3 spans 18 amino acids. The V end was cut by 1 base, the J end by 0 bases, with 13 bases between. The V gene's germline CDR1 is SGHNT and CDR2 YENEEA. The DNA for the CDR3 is TGTGCCAGCAGCTTAGGTGGAACAGTTTCCTCTGGGGCCAACGTCCTGACTTTC. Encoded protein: CASSLGGTVSSGANVLTF.

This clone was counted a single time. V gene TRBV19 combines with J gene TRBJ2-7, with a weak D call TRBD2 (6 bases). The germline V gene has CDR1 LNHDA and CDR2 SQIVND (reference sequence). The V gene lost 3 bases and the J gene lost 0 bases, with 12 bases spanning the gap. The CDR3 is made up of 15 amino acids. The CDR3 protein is CASSMMRLGSYEQYF. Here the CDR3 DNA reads TGTGCCAGTAGTATGATGCGACTAGGCTCCTACGAGCAGTACTTC.

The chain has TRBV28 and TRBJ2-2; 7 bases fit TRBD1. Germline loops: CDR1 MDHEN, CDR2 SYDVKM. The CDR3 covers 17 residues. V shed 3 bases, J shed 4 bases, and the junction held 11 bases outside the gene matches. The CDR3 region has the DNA TGTGCCAGCAGTTTCATTGCGGACAACAGGGGCACCGGGGAGCTGTTTTTT. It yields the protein CASSFIADNRGTGELFF.

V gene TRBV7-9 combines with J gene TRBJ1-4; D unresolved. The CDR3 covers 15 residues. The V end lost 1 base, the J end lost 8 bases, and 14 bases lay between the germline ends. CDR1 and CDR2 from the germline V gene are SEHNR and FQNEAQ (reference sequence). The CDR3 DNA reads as TGTGCCAGCAGCTTAGAGGACCCGTCCTGGGAAAAACTGTTTTTT. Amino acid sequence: CASSLEDPSWEKLFF.

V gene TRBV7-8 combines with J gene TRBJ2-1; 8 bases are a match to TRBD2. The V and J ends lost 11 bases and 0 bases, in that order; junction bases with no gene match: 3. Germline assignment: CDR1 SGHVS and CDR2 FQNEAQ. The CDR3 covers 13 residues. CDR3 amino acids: CASSGSSYNEQFF. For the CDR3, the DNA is TGTGCCTCCAGCGGGAGCTCCTACAATGAGCAGTTCTTC.

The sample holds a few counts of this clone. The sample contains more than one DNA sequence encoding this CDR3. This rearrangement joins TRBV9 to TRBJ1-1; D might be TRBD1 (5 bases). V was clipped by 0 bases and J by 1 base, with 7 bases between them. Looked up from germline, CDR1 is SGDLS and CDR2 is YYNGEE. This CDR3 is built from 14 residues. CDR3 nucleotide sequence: TGTGCCAGCAGCGTAGTCGGGGGGAACACTGAAGCTTTCTTT. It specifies CASSVVGGNTEAFF.

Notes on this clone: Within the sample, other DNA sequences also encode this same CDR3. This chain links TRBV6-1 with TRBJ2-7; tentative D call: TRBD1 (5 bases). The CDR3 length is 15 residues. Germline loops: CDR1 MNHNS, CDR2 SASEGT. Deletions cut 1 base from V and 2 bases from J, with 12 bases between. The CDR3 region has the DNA TGTGCCAGCAGTGAAGGTCGCAGGGTTACCTACGAGCAGTACTTC. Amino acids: CASSEGRRVTYEQYF.

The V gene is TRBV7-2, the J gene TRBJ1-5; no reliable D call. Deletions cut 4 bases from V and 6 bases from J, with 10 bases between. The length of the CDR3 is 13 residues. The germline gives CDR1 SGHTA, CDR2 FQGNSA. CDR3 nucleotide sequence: TGTGCCAGCAGCTCCCGAGGGTCTCAGCCCCAGCATTTT. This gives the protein CASSSRGSQPQHF. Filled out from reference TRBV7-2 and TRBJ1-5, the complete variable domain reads GAGVSQSPSNKVTEKGKDVELRCDPISGHTALYWYRQSLGQGLEFLIYFQGNSAPDKSGLPSDRFSAERTGGSVSTLTIQRTQQEDSAVYLCASSSRGSQPQHFGDGTRLSIL.

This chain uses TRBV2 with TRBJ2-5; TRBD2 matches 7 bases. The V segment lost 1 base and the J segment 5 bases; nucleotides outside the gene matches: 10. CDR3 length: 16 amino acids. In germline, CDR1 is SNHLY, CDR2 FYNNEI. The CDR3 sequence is CASSEELLAGRETQYF. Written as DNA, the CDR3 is TGTGCCAGCAGTGAAGAGTTATTAGCGGGCCGGGAGACCCAGTACTTC.

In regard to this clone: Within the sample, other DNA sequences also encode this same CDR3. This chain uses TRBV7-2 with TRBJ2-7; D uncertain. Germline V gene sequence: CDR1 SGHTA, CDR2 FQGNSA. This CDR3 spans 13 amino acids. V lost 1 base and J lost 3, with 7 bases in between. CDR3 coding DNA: TGTGCCAGCAGCTTAGATATTAGCTACGAGCAGTACTTC. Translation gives CASSLDISYEQYF.